The clone carrying this T cell receptor (beta chain) was observed a few times. Its cognate antigen is unknown. The sample belongs to a study of beta chain features in type 1 diabetes. The study, taken as a whole, reports: Across patients, naive, central memory and Treg TCRB repertoires exhibited apparently greater similarity than was observed across healthy donors. Shortening of TCRB CDR3s, moderate but significant, appeared in all four CD4+ subsets of Type 1 diabetes patients.

The junction had 10 bases not matched to a gene; V was cut back by 4 bases and J by 0 bases. This CDR3 comprises 18 residues. Germline values: CDR1 MGHDK, CDR2 SYGVNS. Of the isolated RNA, all was reverse transcribed, and so the sequenced material was expressed TCRB transcripts. Data came from immunoSEQ multiplex PCR; TCRdb stores just in-frame clones and leaves some out. Of about 740,000 clones listed, about an eighth are singletons. The source is a man aged 18 to 30 with type 1 diabetes. Material for sequencing was naive CD4+ T cells from blood. V and J are TRBV25-1 and TRBJ1-5, with 9 bases aligning to TRBD1. The CDR3 bases are TGTGCCAGCAGTGGGGAGGACAGGGGCCCCTATAGCAATCAGCCCCAGCATTTT. Amino acid sequence: CASSGEDRGPYSNQPQHF.